This T cell receptor (beta chain) was profiled in a study of patients and donors after allogeneic stem cell transplantation. MiXCR, applied by TCRdb to the RT-PCR reads, yields one record per CDR3 protein. The data show over 400,000 distinct CDR3 sequences, with more than 15% seen just once and 6% to 8% held by the top ten. Germline V gives CDR1 KGHDR, CDR2 SFDVKD. Germline trimming cut 7 bases from V and 8 bases from J; bases unmatched to any gene: 12. This CDR3 region has 15 residues. Material: blood, either unsorted or a sorted T cell fraction (not recorded which). This clonotype was obtained from a human donor who was either an allogeneic HSCT recipient or a stem cell or donor lymphocyte infusion donor (not recorded which). It is not recorded whose cells these are; they may come from a transplant donor. This sequence joins TRBV24-1 and TRBJ2-3; 9 nucleotides line up with TRBD2. The CDR3 region is CATRAAGGGLATQYF. For the CDR3, the DNA is TGTGCCACCAGAGCAGCGGGAGGAGGTCTCGCTACGCAGTATTTT.